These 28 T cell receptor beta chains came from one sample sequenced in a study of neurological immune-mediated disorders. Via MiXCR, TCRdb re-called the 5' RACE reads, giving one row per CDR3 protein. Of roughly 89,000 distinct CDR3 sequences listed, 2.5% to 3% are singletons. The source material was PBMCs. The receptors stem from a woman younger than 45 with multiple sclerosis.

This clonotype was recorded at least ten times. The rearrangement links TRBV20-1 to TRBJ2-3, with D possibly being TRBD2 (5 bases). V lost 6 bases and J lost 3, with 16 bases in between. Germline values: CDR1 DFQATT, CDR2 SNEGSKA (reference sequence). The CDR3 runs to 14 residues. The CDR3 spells CSAPPGVRTDTQYF. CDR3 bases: TGCAGTGCCCCCCCCGGGGTAAGGACAGATACGCAGTATTTT.

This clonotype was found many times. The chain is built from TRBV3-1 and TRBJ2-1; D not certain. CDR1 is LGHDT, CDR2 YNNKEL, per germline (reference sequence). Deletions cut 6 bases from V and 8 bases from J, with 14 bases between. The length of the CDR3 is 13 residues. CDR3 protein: CASRQTPSDEQFF. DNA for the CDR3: TGTGCCAGCAGACAGACCCCTTCTGATGAGCAGTTCTTC.

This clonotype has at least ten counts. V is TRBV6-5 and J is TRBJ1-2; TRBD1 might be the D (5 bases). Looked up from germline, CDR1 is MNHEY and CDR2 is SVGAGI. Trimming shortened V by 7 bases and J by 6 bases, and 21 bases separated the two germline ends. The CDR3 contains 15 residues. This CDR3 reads CASKAGEAFINGYTF. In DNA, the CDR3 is TGTGCCAGCAAGGCGGGGGAGGCGTTCATCAATGGCTACACCTTC.

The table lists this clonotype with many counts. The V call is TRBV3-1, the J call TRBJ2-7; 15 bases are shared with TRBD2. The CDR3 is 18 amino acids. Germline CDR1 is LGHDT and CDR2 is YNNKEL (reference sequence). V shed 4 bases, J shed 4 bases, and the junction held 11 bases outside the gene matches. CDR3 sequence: CASSPGTSGRYQGYEQYF. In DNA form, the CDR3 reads TGTGCCAGCAGCCCCGGGACTAGCGGGAGGTACCAGGGGTACGAGCAGTACTTC.

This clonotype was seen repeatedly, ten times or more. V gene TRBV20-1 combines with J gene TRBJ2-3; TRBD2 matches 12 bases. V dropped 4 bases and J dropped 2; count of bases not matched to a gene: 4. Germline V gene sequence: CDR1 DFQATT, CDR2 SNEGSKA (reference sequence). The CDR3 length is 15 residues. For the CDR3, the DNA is TGCAGTGCTAAACGACTAGCGGGGGCCACAGATACGCAGTATTTT. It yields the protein CSAKRLAGATDTQYF.

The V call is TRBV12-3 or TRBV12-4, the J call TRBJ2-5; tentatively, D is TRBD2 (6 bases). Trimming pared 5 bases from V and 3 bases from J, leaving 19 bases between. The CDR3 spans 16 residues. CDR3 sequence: CASSTGGAGLKETQYF. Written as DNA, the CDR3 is TGTGCCAGCAGTACGGGCGGGGCAGGACTTAAAGAGACCCAGTACTTC.

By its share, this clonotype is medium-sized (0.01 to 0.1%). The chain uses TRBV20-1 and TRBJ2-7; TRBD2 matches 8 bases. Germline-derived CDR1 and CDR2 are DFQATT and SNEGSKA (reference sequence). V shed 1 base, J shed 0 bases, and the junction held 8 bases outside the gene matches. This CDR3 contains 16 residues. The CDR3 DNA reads TGCAGTGCTAGAGGGCTAGCGGGCCGGAGCTCCTACGAGCAGTACTTC. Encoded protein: CSARGLAGRSSYEQYF.

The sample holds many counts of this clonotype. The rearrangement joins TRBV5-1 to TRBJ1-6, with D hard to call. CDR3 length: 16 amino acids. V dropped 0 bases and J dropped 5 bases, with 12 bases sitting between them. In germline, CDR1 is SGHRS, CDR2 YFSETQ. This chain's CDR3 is CASSLENRADNSPLHF. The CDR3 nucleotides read TGCGCCAGCAGCTTGGAAAACCGAGCTGATAATTCACCCCTCCACTTT. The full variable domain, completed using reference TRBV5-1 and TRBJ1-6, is KAGVTQTPRYLIKTRGQQVTLSCSPISGHRSVSWYQQTPGQGLQFLFEYFSETQRNKGNFPGRFSGRQFSNSRSEMNVSTLELGDSALYLCASSLENRADNSPLHFGNGTRLTVT.

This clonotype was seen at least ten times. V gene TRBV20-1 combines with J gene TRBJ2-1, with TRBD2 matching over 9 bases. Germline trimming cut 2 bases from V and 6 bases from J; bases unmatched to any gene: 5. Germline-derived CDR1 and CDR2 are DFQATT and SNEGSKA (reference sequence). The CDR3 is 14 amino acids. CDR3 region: CSARSLAGPNEQFF. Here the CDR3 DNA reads TGCAGTGCTAGAAGTCTAGCGGGACCCAATGAGCAGTTCTTC.

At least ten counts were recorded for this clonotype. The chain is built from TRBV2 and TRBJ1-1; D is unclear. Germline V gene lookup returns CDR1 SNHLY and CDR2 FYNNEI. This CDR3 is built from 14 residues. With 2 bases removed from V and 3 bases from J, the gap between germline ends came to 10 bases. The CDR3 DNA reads TGTGCCAGCAGTGAATCACGACCCGACACTGAAGCTTTCTTT. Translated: CASSESRPDTEAFF.

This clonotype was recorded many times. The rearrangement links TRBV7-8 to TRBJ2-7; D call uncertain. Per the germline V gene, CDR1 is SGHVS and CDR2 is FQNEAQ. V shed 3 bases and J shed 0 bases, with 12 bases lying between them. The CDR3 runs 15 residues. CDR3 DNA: TGTGCCAGCAGCTTCACAGCTCTAAGCTCCTACGAGCAGTACTTC. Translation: CASSFTALSSYEQYF.

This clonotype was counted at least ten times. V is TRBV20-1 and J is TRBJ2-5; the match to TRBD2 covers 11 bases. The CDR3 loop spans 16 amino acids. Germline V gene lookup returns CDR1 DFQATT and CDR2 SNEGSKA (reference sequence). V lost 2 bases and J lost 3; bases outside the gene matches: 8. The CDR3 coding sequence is TGCAGTGCTAGACAAATAGCGGGAGGGCCGGAAGAGACCCAGTACTTC. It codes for CSARQIAGGPEETQYF.

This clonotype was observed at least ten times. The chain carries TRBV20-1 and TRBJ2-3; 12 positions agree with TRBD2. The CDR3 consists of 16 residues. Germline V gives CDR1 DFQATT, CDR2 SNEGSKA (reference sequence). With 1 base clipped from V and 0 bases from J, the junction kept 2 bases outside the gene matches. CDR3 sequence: CSARGGTSGSTDTQYF. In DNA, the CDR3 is TGCAGTGCTAGAGGGGGGACTAGCGGGAGCACAGATACGCAGTATTTT.

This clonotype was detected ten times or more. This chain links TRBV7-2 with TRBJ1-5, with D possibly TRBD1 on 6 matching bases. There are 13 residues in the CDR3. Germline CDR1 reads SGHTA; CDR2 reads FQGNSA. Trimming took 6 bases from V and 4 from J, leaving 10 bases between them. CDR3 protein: CASSPQGNQPQHF. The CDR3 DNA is TGTGCCAGCAGTCCTCAGGGGAATCAGCCCCAGCATTTT.

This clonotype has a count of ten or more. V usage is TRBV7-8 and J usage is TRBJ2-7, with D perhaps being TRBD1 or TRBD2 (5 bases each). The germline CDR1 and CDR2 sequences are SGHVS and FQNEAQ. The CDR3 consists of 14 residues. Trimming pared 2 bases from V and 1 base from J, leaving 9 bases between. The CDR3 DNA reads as TGTGCCAGCAGCTTATTGGGACGTTCCTACGAGCAGTACTTC. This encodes CASSLLGRSYEQYF.

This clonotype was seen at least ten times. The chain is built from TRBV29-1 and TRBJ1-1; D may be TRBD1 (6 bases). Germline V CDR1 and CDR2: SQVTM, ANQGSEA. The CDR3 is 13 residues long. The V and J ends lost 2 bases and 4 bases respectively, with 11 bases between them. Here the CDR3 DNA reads TGCAGCGTTGAAAGTAAGGGGGGCACTGAAGCTTTCTTT. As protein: CSVESKGGTEAFF.

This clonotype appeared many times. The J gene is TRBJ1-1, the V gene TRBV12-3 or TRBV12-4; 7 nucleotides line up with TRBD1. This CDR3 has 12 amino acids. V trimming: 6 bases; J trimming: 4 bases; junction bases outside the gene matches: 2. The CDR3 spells CASRTGTTEAFF. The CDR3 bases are TGTGCCAGCAGGACAGGGACCACTGAAGCTTTCTTT.

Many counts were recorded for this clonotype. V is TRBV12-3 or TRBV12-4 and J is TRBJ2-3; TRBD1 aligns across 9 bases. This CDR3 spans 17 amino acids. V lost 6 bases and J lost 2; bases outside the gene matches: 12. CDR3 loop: CASRPPGQGSFTDTQYF. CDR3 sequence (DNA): TGTGCCAGCAGGCCCCCCGGACAGGGGAGTTTCACAGATACGCAGTATTTT.

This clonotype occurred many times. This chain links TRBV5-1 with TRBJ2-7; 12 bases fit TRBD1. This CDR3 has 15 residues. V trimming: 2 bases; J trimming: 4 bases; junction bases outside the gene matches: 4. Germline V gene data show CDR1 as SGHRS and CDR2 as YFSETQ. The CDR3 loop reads CASSLGTGGWYEQYF. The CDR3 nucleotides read TGCGCCAGCAGCTTAGGGACAGGGGGCTGGTACGAGCAGTACTTC.

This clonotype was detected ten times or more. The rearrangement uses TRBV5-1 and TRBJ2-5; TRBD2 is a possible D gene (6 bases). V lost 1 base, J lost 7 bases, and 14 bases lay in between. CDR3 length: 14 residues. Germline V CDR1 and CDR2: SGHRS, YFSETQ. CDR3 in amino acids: CASSLSLPEGTQYF. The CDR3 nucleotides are TGCGCCAGCAGCTTGAGTCTACCGGAGGGGACCCAGTACTTC.

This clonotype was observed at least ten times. The CDR3 DNA reads as TGTGCCAGCGGGAGGGCCCACACCGGGGAGCTGTTTTTT. It codes for CASGRAHTGELFF. The gene calls are TRBV6-5 and TRBJ2-2; 7 bases map to TRBD2. With 8 bases clipped from V and 3 bases from J, the junction kept 3 bases outside the gene matches. The CDR3 totals 13 residues. CDR1 is MNHEY, CDR2 SVGAGI, per germline.

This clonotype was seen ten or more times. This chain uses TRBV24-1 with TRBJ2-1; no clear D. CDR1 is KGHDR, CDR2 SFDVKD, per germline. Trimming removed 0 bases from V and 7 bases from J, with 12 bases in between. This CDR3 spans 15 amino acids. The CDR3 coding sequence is TGTGCCACCAGTGATTTGGGCCCCTCCGGGAATGAGCAGTTCTTC. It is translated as CATSDLGPSGNEQFF.

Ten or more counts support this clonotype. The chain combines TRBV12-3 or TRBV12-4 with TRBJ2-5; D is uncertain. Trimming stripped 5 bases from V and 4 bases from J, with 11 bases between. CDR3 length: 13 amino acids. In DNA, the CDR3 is TGTGCCAGCAGTCCCGCGGCGGTAGAGACCCAGTACTTC. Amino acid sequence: CASSPAAVETQYF.

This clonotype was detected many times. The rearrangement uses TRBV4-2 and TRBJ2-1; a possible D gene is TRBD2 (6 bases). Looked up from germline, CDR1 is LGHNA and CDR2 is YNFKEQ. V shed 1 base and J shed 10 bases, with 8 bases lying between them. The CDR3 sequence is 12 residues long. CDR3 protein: CASSQGGEEQFF. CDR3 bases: TGTGCCAGCAGCCAAGGGGGGGAAGAGCAGTTCTTC.

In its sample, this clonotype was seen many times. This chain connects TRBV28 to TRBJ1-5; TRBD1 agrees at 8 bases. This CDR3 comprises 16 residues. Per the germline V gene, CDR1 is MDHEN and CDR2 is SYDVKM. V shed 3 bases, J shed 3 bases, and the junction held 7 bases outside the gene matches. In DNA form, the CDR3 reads TGTGCCAGCAGTTTCAGCTCGGGACAGGTCAATCAGCCCCAGCATTTT. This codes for CASSFSSGQVNQPQHF.

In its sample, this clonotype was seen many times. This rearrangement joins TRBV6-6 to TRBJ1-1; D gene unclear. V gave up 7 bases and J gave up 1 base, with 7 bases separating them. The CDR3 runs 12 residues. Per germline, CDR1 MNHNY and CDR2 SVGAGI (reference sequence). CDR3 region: CASNIRNTEAFF. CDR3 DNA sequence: TGTGCCAGCAATATCAGGAACACTGAAGCTTTCTTT.

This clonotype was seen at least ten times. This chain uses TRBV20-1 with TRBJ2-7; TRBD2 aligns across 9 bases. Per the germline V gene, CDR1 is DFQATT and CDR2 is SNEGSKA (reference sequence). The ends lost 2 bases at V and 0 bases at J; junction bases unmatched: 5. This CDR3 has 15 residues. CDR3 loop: CSARTLAGSSYEQYF. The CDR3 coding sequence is TGCAGTGCTAGAACTCTAGCGGGGTCCTCCTACGAGCAGTACTTC.

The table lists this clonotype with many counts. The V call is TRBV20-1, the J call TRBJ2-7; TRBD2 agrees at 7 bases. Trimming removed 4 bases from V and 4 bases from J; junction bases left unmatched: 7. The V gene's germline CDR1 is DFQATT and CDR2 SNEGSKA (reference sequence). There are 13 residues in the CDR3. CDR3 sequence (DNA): TGCAGTGCTATCTGGGGCGGGGGTTACGAGCAGTACTTC. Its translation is CSAIWGGGYEQYF.